The 17 T cell receptor beta chains reported below all come from one sample, sequenced in a study of regulatory T cells in long-lasting Graves disease. For TCR beta, libraries came from iRepertoire HTBI primers and Arm-PCR of CDR3 regions. TCRdb re-analysed the multiplex PCR reads in MiXCR, keeping a single row per CDR3 protein. The sample records 250,000 to 300,000 distinct CDR3 sequences, roughly 18% being singletons. Time point given: newly diagnosed GD, antithyroid drugs for less than 3 months. The TCR library was made from RNA that had been extracted from PBMCs in TRIzol. These records were also assigned to another study, of T cells in Graves' hyperthyroidism and ophthalmopathy.

The material was peripheral blood mononuclear cells (PBMCs), obtained at new diagnosis, from a patient treated with antithyroid drugs. These receptors all stem from a woman in her twenties or thirties with Graves disease.

The sample holds a few counts of this clonotype. The V gene is TRBV7-8, the J gene TRBJ2-2; 8 nucleotides agree with TRBD2. V dropped 5 bases and J dropped 3; count of bases not matched to a gene: 5. Germline CDR1 and CDR2: SGHVS and FQNEAQ. CDR3 size: 15 residues. The CDR3 sequence: CASSPGGAYTGELFF. The CDR3 region has the DNA TGTGCCAGCAGCCCCGGGGGGGCCTACACCGGGGAGCTGTTTTTT.

This clonotype was recorded a few times. This chain connects TRBV4-1 to TRBJ1-3; D is possibly TRBD1 (6 bases). This CDR3 has 16 amino acids. With 0 bases removed from V and 5 bases from J, the gap between germline ends came to 14 bases. In germline, CDR1 is MGHRA, CDR2 YSYEKL. The DNA of the CDR3 is TGCGCCAGCAGCCAAGAAGGTCAGGGGTTGCGAAACACCATATATTTT. Amino acids: CASSQEGQGLRNTIYF.

This clonotype has at least ten counts. The chain couples TRBV6-1 to TRBJ2-1, with a weak D call TRBD2 (6 bases). Trimming left V 3 bases short and J 0 bases short, with 9 bases between. From germline, CDR1 is MNHNS and CDR2 SASEGT. This CDR3 is 15 amino acids long. CDR3 nucleotides: TGTGCCAGCAGTGACGGAGGGAGCTCCTACAATGAGCAGTTCTTC. Amino acids: CASSDGGSSYNEQFF.

This clonotype turned up a few times. The chain carries TRBV10-3 and TRBJ2-7; D might be TRBD1 (6 bases). CDR1 and CDR2 from the germline V gene are ENHRY and SYGVKD. Trimming removed 0 bases at V and 2 bases at J, with 11 bases between. This CDR3 spans 15 amino acids. The CDR3 protein is CAISESRAGAYEQYF. CDR3 DNA sequence: TGTGCCATCAGTGAGTCACGGGCAGGGGCCTACGAGCAGTACTTC.

This clonotype was seen ten or more times. The CDR3 DNA follows: TGTGCCAGCAGTGAATATAAGGGGGCTAGTCGAGAGACCCAGTACTTC. Translation gives CASSEYKGASRETQYF. The genes are TRBV25-1 and TRBJ2-5; 7 bases line up with TRBD1. Germline V gene data show CDR1 as MGHDK and CDR2 as SYGVNS. J gave up 4 bases and V 0 bases, and 8 bases lay outside the gene matches. The CDR3 contains 16 residues.

At least ten counts were recorded for this clonotype. This chain links TRBV12-3 or TRBV12-4 with TRBJ1-2; 8 bases are a match to TRBD1. This CDR3 has 17 residues. The V and J ends lost 6 bases and 7 bases, in that order; junction bases with no gene match: 19. The chain's CDR3 is CASSGLVRDRSSSGYTF. The CDR3 region has the DNA TGTGCCAGCAGCGGACTAGTGAGGGACAGGTCGTCCTCTGGCTACACCTTC.

This clonotype was seen repeatedly, ten times or more. The V and J genes are TRBV12-3 or TRBV12-4 and TRBJ2-1, with TRBD1 matching 10 bases. The CDR3 consists of 16 residues. V gave up 5 bases and J gave up 1 base; unmatched junction bases: 5. The CDR3 coding sequence is TGTGCCAGCAGTCCCCGGGACAGGGGATCCTACAATGAGCAGTTCTTC. Protein: CASSPRDRGSYNEQFF.

This clonotype was recorded at least ten times. The chain is built from TRBV28 and TRBJ1-3; possible D gene TRBD1, 6 bases. Trimming removed 6 bases at V and 2 bases at J, with 14 bases between. Germline values: CDR1 MDHEN, CDR2 SYDVKM. This CDR3 is 15 amino acids long. The CDR3 DNA sequence: TGTGCCAGCAGCCGCGCAGGGGCAACTGGAAACACCATATATTTT. Its translation is CASSRAGATGNTIYF.

In its sample, this clonotype was seen many times. The chain employs TRBV3-1 and TRBJ1-1, with TRBD1 matching over 7 bases. CDR1 and CDR2 from the germline V gene are LGHDT and YNNKEL (reference sequence). The CDR3 spans 15 residues. The trim removed 4 bases at V and 3 bases at J, leaving 8 bases unmatched. For the CDR3, the DNA is TGTGCCAGCAGCCTCGTGGGAGGGGGCGACACTGAAGCTTTCTTT. Its protein is CASSLVGGGDTEAFF.

This clonotype was seen at least ten times. The V gene is TRBV7-9, the J gene TRBJ2-2; TRBD2 is a possible D gene (5 bases). The CDR3 spans 15 residues. Germline assignment: CDR1 SEHNR and CDR2 FQNEAQ (reference sequence). Trimming took off 1 base at V and 3 bases at J, with 9 bases between the two ends. CDR3 DNA sequence: TGTGCCAGCAGCTTAGACGTCGGGGACACCGGGGAGCTGTTTTTT. Its translation: CASSLDVGDTGELFF.

There are a few counts of this clonotype. A much more abundant neighbour one base away suggests this may be a read error. The chain combines TRBV7-2 with TRBJ2-3; the match to TRBD2 covers 11 bases. Germline CDR1 reads SGHTA; CDR2 reads FQGNSA. This CDR3 is 17 amino acids long. Losses at the gene ends were 2 bases for V and 2 bases for J; bases not matched to a gene: 6. CDR3 in amino acids: CASSLSYSGGATDTQYF. The CDR3 coding sequence is TGTGCCAGCAGCTTATCTTATAGCGGGGGGGCCACAGATACGCAGTATTTT.

This clonotype was seen many times. J is TRBJ2-1 and V is TRBV6-2 or TRBV6-3; a weak D match, TRBD1 (5 bases). Between the trimmed V and J ends, which lost 0 bases and 2 bases, there was a span of 8 bases. This CDR3 is 15 amino acids long. Germline V gene data show CDR1 as MNHEY and CDR2 as SVGEGT. The CDR3 nucleotides read TGTGCCAGCAGTTACTCGGCAGGGACCTACAATGAGCAGTTCTTC. It is translated as CASSYSAGTYNEQFF.

There are a few counts of this clonotype. A much bigger clone sits one base away, suggesting this may be a read error. The rearrangement uses TRBV6-1 and TRBJ1-2; D is unclear. Germline V gene data show CDR1 as MNHNS and CDR2 as SASEGT. CDR3 length: 13 amino acids. The CDR3 DNA sequence: TGTGTCACGGCCGGAGCGGGTAACTATGGCCACACCTTC. As protein: CVTAGAGNYGHTF.

The V and J genes are TRBV20-1 and TRBJ2-7; no clear D gene. CDR1 and CDR2 from the germline V gene are DFQATT and SNEGSKA (reference sequence). V was clipped by 5 bases and J by 3 bases, with 8 bases between them. The CDR3 loop spans 11 amino acids. CDR3 DNA: TGCAGTGCTCTTGGAGACTACGAGCAGTACTTC. This translates into CSALGDYEQYF.

This clonotype was counted ten times or more. The V call is TRBV7-2, the J call TRBJ1-6; no reliable D call. V lost 2 bases and J lost 10, with 12 bases in between. The CDR3 runs to 14 residues. From germline, CDR1 is SGHTA and CDR2 FQGNSA. CDR3 sequence reads: CASSLQRNQSPLHF. Written as DNA, the CDR3 is TGTGCCAGCAGCTTACAAAGAAACCAGTCACCCCTCCACTTT.

This clonotype is a singleton in its sample. CDR3 protein: CASSFFGAVSGELFF. Written as DNA, the CDR3 is TGTGCCAGCAGCTTCTTCGGGGCTGTATCGGGGGAGCTGTTTTTT. The rearrangement links TRBV11-1 to TRBJ2-2; perhaps D is TRBD1 or TRBD2 (5 bases each). The CDR3 contains 15 residues. V was pared by 3 bases and J by 8 bases, with 16 bases between. Looked up from germline, CDR1 is SGHAT and CDR2 is FQDESV (reference sequence).

Many counts were recorded for this clonotype. The rearrangement joins TRBV12-3 or TRBV12-4 to TRBJ2-4; D ambiguous. This CDR3 contains 12 residues. Trimming left V 7 bases short and J 8 bases short, with 12 bases between. The CDR3 bases are TGTGCCAGCAATCCGCCCGGGCACATTCAGTACTTC. This codes for CASNPPGHIQYF.